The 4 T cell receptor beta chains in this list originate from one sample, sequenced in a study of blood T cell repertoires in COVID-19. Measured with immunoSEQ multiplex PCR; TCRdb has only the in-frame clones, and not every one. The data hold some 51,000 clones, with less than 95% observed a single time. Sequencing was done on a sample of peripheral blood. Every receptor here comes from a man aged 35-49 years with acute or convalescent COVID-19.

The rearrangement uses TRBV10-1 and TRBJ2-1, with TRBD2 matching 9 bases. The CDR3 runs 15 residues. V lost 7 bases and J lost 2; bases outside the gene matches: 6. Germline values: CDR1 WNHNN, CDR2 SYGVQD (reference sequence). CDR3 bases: TGCGCCAGCATGGCTAGCGGGACCGCCTACAATGAGCAGTTCTTC. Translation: CASMASGTAYNEQFF.

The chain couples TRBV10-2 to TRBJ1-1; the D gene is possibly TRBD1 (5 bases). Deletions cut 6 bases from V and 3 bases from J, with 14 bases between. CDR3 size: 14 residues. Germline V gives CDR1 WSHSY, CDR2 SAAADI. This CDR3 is CASSERGGDTEAFF. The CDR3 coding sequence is TGCGCCAGCAGCGAACGGGGCGGGGACACTGAAGCTTTCTTT.

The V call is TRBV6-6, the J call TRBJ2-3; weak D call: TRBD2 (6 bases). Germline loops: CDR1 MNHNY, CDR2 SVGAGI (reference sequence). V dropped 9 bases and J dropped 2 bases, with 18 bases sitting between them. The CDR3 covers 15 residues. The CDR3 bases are TGTGCCAGGAAACGGGACTCTCGGGACACAGATACGCAGTATTTT. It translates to CARKRDSRDTDTQYF.

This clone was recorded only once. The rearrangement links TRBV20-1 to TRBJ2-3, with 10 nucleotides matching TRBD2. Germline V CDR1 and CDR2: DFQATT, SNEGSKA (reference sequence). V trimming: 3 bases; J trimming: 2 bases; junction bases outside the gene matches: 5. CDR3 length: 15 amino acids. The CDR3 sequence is CSASRLAGFTDTQYF. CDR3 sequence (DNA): TGCAGTGCTAGTAGACTAGCGGGTTTCACAGATACGCAGTATTTT.